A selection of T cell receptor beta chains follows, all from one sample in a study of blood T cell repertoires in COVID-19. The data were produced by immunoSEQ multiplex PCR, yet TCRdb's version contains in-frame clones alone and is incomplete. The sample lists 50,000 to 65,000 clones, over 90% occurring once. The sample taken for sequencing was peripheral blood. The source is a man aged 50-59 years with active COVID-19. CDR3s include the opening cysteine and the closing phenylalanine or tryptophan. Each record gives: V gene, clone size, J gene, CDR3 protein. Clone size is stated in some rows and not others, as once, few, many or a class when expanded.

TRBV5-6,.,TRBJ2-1,CASSQPGLGFYNEQFF
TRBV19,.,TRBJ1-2,CASSTTGPRYGYTF
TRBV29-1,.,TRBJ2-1,CSTGDSSYNEQFF
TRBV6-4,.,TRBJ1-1,CASSVEGATEAFF
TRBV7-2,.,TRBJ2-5,CASSLAGGGMWETQYF
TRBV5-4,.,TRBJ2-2,CASRIQGAGELFF
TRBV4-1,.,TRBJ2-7,CASSYSTGAYEQYF
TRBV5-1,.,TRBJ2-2,CASSPGTGITGELFF
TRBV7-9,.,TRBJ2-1,CASSPGTKNNEQFF
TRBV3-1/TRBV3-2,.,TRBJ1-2,CASSRGDSLMNGYTF
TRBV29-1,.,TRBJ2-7,CSVAISYEQYF
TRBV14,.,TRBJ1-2,CASSVGTGNGYTF
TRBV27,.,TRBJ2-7,CASHCPTEAESIYEQYF
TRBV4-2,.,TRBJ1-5,CASSQDRVNQPQHF
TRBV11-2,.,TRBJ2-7,CASKLSGGAYEQYF
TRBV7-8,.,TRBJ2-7,CASSFPGMYEQYF
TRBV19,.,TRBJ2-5,CASSTQGLAEETQYF
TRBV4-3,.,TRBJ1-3,CASSHQTGFGNTIYF
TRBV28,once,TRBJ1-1,CASNIHRDRPNTEAFF
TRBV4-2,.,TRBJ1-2,CASSQEGRESDGYTF
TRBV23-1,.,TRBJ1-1,CASSRAPEGFSNTEAFF
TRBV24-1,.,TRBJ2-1,CATSLAGDFGEQFF
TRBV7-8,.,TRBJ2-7,CASSLRPDRYDEQYF
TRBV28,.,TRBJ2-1,CASTSPRLAGGYNEQFF
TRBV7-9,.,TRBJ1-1,CASSSPTGGTEAFF
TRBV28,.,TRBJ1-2,CASSPWDREDGYTF
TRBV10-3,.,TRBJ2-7,CAITGRGGENSYEQYF
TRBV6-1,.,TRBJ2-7,CASSDPTGAYEQYF
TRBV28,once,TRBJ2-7,CASSGLRELDHEQYF
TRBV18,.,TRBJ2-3,CASSVLEGDTQYF
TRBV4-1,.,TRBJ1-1,CASSVGREALNTEAFF
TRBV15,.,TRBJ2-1,CATSREVAGGGNEQFF
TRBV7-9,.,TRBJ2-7,CASSLTPGDEQYF
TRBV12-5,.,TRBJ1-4,CASGRPTQGRLSLGKLFF
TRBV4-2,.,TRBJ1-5,CASSQQGQSSNQPQHF
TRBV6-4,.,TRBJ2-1,CASSATSGYNEQFF
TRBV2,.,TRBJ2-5,CASLRALAGETQYF
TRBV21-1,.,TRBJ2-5,CAPGCWEETQYF
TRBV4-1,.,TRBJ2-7,CASSHQLQGVHEQYF
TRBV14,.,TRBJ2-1,CASSQGRLAGEQFF
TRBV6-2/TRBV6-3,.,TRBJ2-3,CASSSRTSGGYTSTDTQYF
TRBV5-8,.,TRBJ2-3,CASSLAGMGADTQYF